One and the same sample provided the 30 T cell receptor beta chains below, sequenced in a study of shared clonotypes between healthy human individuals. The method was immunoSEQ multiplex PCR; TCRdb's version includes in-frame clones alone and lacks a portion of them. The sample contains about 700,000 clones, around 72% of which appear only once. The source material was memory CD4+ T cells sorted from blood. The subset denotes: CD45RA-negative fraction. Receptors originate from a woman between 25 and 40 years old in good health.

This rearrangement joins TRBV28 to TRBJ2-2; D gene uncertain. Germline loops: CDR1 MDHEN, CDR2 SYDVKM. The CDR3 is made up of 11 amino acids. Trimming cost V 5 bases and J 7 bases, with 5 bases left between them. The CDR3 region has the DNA TGTGCCAGCAGTAGATACGGGGAGCTGTTTTTT. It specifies CASSRYGELFF.

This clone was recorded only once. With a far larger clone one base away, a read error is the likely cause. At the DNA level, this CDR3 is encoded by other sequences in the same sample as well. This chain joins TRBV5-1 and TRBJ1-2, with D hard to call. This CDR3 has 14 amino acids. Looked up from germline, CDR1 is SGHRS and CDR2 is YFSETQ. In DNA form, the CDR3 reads TGCGCCAGCAGCTTGACGGGATCTTACTATGGCTACACCTTT. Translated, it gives CASSLTGSYYGYTF.

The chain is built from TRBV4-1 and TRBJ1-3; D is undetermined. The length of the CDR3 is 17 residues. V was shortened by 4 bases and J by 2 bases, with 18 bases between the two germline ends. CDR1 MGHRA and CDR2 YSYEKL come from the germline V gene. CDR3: CASSPRTRDFAGNTIYF. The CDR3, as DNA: TGCGCCAGCAGCCCCAGGACGCGAGATTTCGCTGGAAACACCATATATTTT.

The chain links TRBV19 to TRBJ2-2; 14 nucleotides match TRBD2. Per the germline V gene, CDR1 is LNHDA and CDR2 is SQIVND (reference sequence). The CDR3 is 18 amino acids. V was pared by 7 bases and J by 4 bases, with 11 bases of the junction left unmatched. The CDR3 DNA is TGTGCCAGTATCCCCCGACTAGCGGGAGGGCCGGGCACCGGGGAGCTGTTTTTT. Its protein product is CASIPRLAGGPGTGELFF.

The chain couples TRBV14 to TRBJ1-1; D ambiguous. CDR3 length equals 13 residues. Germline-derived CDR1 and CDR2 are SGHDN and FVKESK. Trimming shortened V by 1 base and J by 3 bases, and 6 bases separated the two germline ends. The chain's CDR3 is CASSQAQYTEAFF. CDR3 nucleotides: TGTGCCAGCAGCCAAGCACAGTACACTGAAGCTTTCTTT. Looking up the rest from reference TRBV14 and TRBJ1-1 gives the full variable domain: EAGVTQFPSHSVIEKGQTVTLRCDPISGHDNLYWYRRVMGKEIKFLLHFVKESKQDESGMPNNRFLAERTGGTYSTLKVQPAELEDSGVYFCASSQAQYTEAFFGQGTRLTVV.

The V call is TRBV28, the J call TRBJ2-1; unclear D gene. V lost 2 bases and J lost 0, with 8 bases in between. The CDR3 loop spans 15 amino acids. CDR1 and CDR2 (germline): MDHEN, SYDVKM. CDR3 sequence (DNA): TGTGCCAGCAGTTTACTAATCGGCTCCTACAATGAGCAGTTCTTC. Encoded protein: CASSLLIGSYNEQFF.

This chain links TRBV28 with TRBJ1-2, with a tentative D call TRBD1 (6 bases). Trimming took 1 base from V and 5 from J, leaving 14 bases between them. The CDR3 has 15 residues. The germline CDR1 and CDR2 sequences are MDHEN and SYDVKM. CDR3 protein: CASSLLAGVDYGYTF. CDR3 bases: TGTGCCAGCAGTTTATTAGCAGGGGTCGATTATGGCTACACCTTC.

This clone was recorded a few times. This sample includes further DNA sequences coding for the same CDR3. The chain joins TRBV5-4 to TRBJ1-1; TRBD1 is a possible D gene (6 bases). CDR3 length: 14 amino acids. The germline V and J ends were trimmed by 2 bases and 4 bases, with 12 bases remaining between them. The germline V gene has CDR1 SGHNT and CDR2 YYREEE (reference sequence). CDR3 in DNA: TGTGCCAGCAGCTTAGAGGGGGGGATCACTGAAGCTTTCTTT. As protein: CASSLEGGITEAFF.

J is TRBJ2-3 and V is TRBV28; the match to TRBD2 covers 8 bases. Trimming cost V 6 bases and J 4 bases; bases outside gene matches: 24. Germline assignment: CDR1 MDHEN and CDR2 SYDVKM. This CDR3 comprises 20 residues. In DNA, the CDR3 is TGTGCCAGCAGAGGGGACCTCGCCGGGAGGGCCAACAAGGCCCCAGATACGCAGTATTTT. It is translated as CASRGDLAGRANKAPDTQYF.

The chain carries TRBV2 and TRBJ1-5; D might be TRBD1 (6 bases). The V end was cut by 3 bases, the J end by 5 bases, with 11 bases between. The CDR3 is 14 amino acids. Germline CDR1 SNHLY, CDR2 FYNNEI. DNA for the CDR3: TGTGCCAGCAGTGACCAGGGGCCTGATCAGCCCCAGCATTTT. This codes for CASSDQGPDQPQHF.

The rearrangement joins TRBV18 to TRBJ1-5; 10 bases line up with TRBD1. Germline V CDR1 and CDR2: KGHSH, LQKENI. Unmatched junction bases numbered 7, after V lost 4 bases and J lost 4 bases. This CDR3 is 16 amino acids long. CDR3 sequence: CASSRRPDRGNQPQHF. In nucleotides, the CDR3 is TGTGCCAGCTCACGCCGACCGGACAGGGGGAATCAGCCCCAGCATTTT.

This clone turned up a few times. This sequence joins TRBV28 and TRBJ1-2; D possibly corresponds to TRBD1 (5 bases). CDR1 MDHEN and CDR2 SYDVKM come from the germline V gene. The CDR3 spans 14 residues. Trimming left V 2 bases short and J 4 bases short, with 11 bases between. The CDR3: CASSLQGTRYGYTF. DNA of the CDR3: TGTGCCAGCAGTTTACAGGGAACGCGCTATGGCTACACCTTC.

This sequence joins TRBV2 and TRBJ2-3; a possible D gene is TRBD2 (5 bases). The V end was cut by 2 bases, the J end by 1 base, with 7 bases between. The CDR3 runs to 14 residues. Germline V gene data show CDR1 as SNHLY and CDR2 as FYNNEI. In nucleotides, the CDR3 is TGTGCCAGCAGTGAACGTAGCGGCACAGATACGCAGTATTTT. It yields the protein CASSERSGTDTQYF.

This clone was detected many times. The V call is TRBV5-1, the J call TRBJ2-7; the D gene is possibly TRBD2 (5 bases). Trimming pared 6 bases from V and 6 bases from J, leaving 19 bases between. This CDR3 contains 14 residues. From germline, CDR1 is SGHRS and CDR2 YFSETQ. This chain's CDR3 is CASMNNLGSGEQYF. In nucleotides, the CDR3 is TGCGCCAGCATGAACAACCTAGGGAGCGGCGAGCAGTACTTC.

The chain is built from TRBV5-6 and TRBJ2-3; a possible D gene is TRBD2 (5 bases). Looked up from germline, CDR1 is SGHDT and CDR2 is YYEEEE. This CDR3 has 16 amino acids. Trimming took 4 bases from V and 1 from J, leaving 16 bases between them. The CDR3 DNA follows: TGTGCCAGCAGCGATAGACGGACTGGGGGCACAGATACGCAGTATTTT. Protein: CASSDRRTGGTDTQYF. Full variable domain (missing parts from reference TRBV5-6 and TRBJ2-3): DAGVTQSPTHLIKTRGQQVTLRCSPKSGHDTVSWYQQALGQGPQFIFQYYEEEERQRGNFPDRFSGHQFPNYSSELNVNALLLGDSALYLCASSDRRTGGTDTQYFGPGTRLTVL.

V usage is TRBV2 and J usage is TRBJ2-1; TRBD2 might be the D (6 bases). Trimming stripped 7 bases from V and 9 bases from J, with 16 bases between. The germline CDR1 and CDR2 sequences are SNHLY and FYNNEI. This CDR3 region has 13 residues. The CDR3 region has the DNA TGTGCCAGCATTCGGGGGTCTTACGGTGAGCAGTTCTTC. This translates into CASIRGSYGEQFF.

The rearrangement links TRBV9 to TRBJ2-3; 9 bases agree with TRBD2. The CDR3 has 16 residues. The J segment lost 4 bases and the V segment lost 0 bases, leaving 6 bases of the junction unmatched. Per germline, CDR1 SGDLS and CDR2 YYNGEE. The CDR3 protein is CASSVGFSGSADTQYF. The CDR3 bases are TGTGCCAGCAGCGTAGGGTTTAGCGGGAGTGCAGATACGCAGTATTTT.

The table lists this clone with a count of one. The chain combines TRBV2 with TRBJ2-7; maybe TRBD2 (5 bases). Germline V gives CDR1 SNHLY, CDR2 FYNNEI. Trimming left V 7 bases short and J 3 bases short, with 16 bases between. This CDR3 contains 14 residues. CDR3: CASKGFPGSYEQYF. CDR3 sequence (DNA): TGTGCCAGCAAAGGTTTTCCGGGGAGCTACGAGCAGTACTTC.

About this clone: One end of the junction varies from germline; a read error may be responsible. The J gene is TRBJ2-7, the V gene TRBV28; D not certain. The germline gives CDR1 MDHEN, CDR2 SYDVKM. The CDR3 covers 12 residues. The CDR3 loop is CASSLLPGPQYF. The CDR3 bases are TGTGCCAGCAGCTTATTACCCGGACCCCAGTACTTC.

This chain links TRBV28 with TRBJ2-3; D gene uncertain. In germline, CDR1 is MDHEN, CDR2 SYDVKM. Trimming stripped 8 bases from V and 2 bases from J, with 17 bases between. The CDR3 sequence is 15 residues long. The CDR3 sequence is CASASSGSLTDTQYF. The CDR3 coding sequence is TGTGCCAGCGCCTCTAGTGGCAGCCTCACAGATACGCAGTATTTT. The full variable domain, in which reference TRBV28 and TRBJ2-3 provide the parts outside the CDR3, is DVKVTQSSRYLVKRTGEKVFLECVQDMDHENMFWYRQDPGLGLRLIYFSYDVKMKEKGDIPEGYSVSREKKERFSLILESASTNQTSMYLCASASSGSLTDTQYFGPGTRLTVL.

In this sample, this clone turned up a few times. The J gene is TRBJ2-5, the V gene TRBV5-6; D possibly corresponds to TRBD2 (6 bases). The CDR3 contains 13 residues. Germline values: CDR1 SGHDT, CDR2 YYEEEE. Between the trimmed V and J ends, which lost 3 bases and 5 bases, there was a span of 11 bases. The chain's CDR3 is CASSSTRGETQYF. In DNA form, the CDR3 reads TGTGCCAGCAGCTCGACTAGGGGCGAGACCCAGTACTTC.

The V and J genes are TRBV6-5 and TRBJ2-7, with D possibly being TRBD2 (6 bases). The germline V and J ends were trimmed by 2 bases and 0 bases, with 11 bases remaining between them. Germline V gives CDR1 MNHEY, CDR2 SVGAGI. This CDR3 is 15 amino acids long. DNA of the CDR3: TGTGCCAGCAGTTACGAGTGGCGGGGCTCCTACGAGCAGTACTTC. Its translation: CASSYEWRGSYEQYF.

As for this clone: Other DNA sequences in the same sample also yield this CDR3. The DNA of the CDR3 is TGCGCCAGCAGCACCTCCAGTGGCTCCTACAATGAGCAGTTCTTC. Protein sequence: CASSTSSGSYNEQFF. The V gene is TRBV5-1, the J gene TRBJ2-1; D unclear. V was shortened by 4 bases and J by 0 bases, with 11 bases between the two germline ends. Germline V CDR1 and CDR2: SGHRS, YFSETQ. The CDR3 totals 15 residues.

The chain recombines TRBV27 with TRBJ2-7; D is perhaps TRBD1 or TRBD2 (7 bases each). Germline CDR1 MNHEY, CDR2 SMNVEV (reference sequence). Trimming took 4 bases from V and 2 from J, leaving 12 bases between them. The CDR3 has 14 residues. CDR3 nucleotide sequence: TGTGCCAGCAGTTGGGAGGGACAGCCCTACGAGCAGTACTTC. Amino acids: CASSWEGQPYEQYF.

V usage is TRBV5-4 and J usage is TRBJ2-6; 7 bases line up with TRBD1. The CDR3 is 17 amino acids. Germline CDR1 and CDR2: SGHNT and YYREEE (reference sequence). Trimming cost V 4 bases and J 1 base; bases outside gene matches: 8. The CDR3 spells CASSTQRGQSGANVLTF. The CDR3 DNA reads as TGTGCCAGCAGCACCCAAAGGGGACAGTCTGGGGCCAACGTCCTGACTTTC.

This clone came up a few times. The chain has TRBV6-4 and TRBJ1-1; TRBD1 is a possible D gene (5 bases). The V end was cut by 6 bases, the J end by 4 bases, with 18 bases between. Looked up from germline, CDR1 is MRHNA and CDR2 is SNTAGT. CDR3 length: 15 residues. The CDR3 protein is CASRTKRRGGTEAFF. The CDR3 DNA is TGTGCCAGCAGGACTAAAAGGAGGGGAGGCACTGAAGCTTTCTTT.

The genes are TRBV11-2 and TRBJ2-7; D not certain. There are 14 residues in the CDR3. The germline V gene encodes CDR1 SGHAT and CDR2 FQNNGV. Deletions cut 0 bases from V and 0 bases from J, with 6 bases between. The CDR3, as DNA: TGTGCCAGCAGCTTAGACCGGAGCTCCTACGAGCAGTACTTC. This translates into CASSLDRSSYEQYF.

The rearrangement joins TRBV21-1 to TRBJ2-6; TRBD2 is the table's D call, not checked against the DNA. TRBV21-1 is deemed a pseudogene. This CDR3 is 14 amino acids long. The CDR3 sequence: CASGEDSGANVLTF. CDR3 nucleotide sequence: TGTGCCAGCGGAGAAGACTCTGGGGCCAACGTCCTGACTTTC.

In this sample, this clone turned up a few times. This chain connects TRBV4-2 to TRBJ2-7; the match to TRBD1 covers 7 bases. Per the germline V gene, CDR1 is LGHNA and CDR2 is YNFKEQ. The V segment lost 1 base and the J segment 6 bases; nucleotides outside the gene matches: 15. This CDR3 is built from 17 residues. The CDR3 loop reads CASSQGLLRDRPPEQYF. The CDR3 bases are TGTGCCAGCAGCCAAGGCCTTCTCCGGGACAGACCACCCGAGCAGTACTTC.

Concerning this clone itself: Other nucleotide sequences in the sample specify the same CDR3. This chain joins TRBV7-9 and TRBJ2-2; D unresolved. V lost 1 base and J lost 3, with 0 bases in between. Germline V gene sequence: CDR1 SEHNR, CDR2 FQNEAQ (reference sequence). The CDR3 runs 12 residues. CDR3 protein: CASSLDTGELFF. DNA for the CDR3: TGTGCCAGCAGCTTAGACACCGGGGAGCTGTTTTTT.